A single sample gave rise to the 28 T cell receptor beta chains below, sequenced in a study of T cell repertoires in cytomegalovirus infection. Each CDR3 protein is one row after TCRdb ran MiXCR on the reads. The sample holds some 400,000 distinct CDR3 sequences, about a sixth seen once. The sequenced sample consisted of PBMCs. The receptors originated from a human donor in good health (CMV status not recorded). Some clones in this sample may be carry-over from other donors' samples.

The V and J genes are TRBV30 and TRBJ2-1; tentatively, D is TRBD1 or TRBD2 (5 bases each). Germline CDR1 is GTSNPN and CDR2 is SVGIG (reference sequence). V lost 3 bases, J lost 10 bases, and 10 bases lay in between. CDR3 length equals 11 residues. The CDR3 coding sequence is TGTGCCTGGAGCGGGGCTTACGAGCAGTTCTTC. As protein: CAWSGAYEQFF.

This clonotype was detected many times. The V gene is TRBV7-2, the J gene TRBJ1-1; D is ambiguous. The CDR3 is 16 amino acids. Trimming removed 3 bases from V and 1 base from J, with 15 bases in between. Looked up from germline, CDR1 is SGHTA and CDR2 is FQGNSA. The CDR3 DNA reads TGTGCCAGCAGCTTGTGGGTTTTTCGGGCGAACACTGAAGCTTTCTTT. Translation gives CASSLWVFRANTEAFF.

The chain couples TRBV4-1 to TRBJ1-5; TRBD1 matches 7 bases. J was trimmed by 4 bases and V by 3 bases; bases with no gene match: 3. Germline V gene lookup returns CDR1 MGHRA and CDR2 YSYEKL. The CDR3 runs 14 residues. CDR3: CASSQDRYNQPQHF. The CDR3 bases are TGCGCCAGCAGCCAGGACAGGTATAATCAGCCCCAGCATTTT.

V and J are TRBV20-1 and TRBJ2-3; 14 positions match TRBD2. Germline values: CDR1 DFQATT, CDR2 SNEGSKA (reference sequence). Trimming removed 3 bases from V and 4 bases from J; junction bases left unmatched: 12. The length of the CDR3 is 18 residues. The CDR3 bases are TGCAGTGCTAGCGTGGGACTAGCGGGAGTGCGCCCCCCAGATACGCAGTATTTT. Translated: CSASVGLAGVRPPDTQYF.

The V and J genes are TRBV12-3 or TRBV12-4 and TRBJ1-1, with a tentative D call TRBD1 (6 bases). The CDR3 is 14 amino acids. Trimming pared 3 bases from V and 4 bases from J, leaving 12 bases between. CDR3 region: CASSFGGAGTEAFF. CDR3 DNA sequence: TGTGCCAGCAGTTTTGGGGGGGCGGGCACTGAAGCTTTCTTT.

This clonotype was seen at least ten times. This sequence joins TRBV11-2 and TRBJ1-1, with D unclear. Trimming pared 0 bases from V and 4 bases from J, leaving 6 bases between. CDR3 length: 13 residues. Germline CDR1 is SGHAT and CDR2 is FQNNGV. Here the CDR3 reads CASSLDFGTEAFF. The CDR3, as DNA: TGTGCCAGCAGCTTAGATTTCGGCACTGAAGCTTTCTTT.

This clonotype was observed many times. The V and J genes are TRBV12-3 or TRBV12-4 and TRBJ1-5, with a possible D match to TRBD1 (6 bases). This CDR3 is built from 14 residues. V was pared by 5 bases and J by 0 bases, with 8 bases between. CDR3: CASSHRVSNQPQHF. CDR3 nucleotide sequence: TGTGCCAGCAGTCACAGGGTTAGCAATCAGCCCCAGCATTTT.

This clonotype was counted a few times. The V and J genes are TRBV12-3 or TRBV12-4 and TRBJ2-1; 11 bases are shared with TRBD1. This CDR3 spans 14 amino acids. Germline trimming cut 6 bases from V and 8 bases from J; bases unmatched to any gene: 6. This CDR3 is CASSSGQGADEQFF. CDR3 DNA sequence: TGTGCCAGCAGCTCCGGACAGGGGGCAGATGAGCAGTTCTTC.

The CDR3 sequence: CSVPARRGYTF. DNA for the CDR3: TGCAGCGTCCCCGCGCGGCGGGGCTACACCTTC. This chain connects TRBV29-1 to TRBJ1-2; no reliable D call. The V gene's germline CDR1 is SQVTM and CDR2 ANQGSEA. The V and J ends lost 6 bases and 8 bases respectively, with 13 bases between them. CDR3 length: 11 amino acids. The variable domain in full, with the rest retrieved from reference TRBV29-1 and TRBJ1-2, is SAVISQKPSRDICQRGTSLTIQCQVDSQVTMMFWYRQQPGQSLTLIATANQGSEATYESGFVIDKFPISRPNLTFSTLTVSNMSPEDSSIYLCSVPARRGYTFGSGTRLTVV.

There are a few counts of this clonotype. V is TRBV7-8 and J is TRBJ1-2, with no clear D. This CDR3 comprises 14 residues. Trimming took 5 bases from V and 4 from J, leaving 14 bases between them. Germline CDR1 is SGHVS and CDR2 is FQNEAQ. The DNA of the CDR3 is TGTGCCAGCAGCCCCCTCCGGGCAGCCTATGGCTACACCTTC. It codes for CASSPLRAAYGYTF.

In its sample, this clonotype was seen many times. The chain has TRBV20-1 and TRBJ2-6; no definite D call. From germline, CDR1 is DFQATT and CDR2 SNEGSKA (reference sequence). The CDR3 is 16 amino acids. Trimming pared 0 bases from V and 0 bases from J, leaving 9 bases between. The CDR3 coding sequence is TGCAGTGCTAGAGAACAAGGCCTCTCTGGGGCCAACGTCCTGACTTTC. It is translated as CSAREQGLSGANVLTF.

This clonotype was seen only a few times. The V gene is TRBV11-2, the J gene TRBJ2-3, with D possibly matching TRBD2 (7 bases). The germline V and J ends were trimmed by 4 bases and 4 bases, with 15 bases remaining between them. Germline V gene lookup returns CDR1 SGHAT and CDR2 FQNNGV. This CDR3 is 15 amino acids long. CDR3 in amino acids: CASSSRGAGADTQYF. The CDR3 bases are TGTGCCAGCAGCTCCCGGGGGGCCGGGGCAGATACGCAGTATTTT.

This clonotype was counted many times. The CDR3 nucleotides are TGTGCCAGCAGCCCGGACACGAGCCAAGTCTACGAGCAGTACTTC. Its protein product is CASSPDTSQVYEQYF. The chain is built from TRBV7-2 and TRBJ2-7; tentative D call: TRBD1 (5 bases). This CDR3 spans 15 amino acids. Trimming shortened V by 5 bases and J by 3 bases, and 17 bases separated the two germline ends. Germline CDR1 SGHTA, CDR2 FQGNSA. Combining the CDR3 with reference TRBV7-2 and TRBJ2-7 gives the whole variable domain GAGVSQSPSNKVTEKGKDVELRCDPISGHTALYWYRQSLGQGLEFLIYFQGNSAPDKSGLPSDRFSAERTGGSVSTLTIQRTQQEDSAVYLCASSPDTSQVYEQYFGPGTRLTVT.

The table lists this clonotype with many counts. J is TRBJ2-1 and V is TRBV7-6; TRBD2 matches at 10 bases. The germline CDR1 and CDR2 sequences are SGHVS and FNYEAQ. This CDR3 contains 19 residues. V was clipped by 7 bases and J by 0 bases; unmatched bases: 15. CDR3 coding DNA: TGTGCCAGCAACCCCATGGGCCTAGCGGGGGTCGCCTCCTACAATGAGCAGTTCTTC. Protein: CASNPMGLAGVASYNEQFF.

CDR3 coding DNA: TGTGCCTGGAGCCCCGGTGGCTTTTCTTTCTTT. This sequence encodes CAWSPGGFSFF. J is TRBJ1-1 and V is TRBV30; D is unclear. The germline V gene encodes CDR1 GTSNPN and CDR2 SVGIG (reference sequence). This CDR3 is built from 11 residues. V was trimmed by 3 bases and J by 12 bases, leaving 14 bases between them.

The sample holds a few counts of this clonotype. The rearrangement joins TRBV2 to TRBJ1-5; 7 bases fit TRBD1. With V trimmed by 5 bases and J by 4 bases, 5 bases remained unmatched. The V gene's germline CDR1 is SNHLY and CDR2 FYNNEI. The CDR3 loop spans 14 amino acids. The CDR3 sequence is CASSLDRQNQPQHF. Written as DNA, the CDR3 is TGTGCCAGCAGTTTGGACAGGCAGAATCAGCCCCAGCATTTT.

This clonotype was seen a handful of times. The CDR3 sequence is CASSEGIGYGYTF. The CDR3 DNA is TGCGCCAGCAGCGAGGGTATAGGGTATGGCTACACCTTC. V gene TRBV10-2 combines with J gene TRBJ1-2, with D uncertain. Germline CDR1 and CDR2: WSHSY and SAAADI. The CDR3 covers 13 residues. The ends were cut back, 6 bases at V and 5 bases at J, with 13 bases in the middle.

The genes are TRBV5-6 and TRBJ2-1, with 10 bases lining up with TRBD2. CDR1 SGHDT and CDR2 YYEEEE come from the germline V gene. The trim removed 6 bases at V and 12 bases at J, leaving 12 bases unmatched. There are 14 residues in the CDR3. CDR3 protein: CASIQASGSFVQFF. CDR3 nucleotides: TGTGCCAGCATCCAGGCTAGCGGGAGTTTTGTGCAGTTCTTC. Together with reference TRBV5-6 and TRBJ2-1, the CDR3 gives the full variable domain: DAGVTQSPTHLIKTRGQQVTLRCSPKSGHDTVSWYQQALGQGPQFIFQYYEEEERQRGNFPDRFSGHQFPNYSSELNVNALLLGDSALYLCASIQASGSFVQFFGPGTRLTVL.

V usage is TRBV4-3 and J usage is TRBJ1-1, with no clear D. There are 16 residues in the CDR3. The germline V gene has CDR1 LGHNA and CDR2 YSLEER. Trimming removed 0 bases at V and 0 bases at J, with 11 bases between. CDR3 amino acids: CASSQDHGRLNTEAFF. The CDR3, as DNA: TGCGCCAGCAGCCAAGATCATGGTCGGCTGAACACTGAAGCTTTCTTT.

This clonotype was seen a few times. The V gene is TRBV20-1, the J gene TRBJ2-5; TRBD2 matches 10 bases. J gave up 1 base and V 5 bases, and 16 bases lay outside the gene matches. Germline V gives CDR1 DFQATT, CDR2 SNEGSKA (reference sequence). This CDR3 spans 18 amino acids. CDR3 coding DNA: TGCAGTGCTGAGTCGACTACTAGCGGGACTCTAGGCCAAGAGACCCAGTACTTC. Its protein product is CSAESTTSGTLGQETQYF.

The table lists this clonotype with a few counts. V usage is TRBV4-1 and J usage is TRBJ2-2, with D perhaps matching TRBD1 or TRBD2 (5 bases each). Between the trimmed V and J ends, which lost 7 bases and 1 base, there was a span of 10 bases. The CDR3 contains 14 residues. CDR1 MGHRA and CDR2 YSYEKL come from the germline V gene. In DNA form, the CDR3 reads TGCGCCAGCATGGGGACGGAGAACACCGGGGAGCTGTTTTTT. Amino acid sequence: CASMGTENTGELFF.

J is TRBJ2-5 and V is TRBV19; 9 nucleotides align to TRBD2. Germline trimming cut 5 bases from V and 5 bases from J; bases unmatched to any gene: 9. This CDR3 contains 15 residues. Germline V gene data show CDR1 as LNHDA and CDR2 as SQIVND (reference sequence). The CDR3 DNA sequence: TGTGCCAGTAGTCATGTAGCGGGAGTAGGGGAGACCCAGTACTTC. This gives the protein CASSHVAGVGETQYF.

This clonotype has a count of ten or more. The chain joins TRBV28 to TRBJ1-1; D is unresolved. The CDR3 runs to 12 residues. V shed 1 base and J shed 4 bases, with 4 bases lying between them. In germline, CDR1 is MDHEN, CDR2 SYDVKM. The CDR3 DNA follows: TGTGCCAGCAGTTTATTCCCCACTGAAGCTTTCTTT. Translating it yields CASSLFPTEAFF.

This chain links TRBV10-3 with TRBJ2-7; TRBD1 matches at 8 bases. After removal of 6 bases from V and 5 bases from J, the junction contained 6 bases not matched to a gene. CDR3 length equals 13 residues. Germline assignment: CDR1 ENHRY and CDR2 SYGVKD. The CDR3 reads CAIRGGQAHEQYF. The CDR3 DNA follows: TGTGCCATCAGGGGGGGACAGGCTCACGAGCAGTACTTC.

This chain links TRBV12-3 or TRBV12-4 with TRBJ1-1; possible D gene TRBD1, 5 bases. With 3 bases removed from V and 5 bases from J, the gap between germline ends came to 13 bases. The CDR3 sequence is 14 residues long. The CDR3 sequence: CASSFLQGRTEAFF. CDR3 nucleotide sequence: TGTGCCAGCAGTTTCCTTCAGGGTAGGACTGAAGCTTTCTTT.

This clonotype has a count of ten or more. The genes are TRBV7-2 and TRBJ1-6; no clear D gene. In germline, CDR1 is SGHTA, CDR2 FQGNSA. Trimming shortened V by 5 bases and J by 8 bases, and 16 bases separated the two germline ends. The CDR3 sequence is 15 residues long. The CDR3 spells CASSPTAGWDSPLHF. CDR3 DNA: TGTGCCAGCAGCCCCACGGCGGGGTGGGATTCACCCCTCCACTTT.

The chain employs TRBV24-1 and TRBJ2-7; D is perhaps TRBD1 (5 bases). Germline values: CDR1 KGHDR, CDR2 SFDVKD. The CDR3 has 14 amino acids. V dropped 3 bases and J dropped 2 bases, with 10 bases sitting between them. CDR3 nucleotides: TGTGCCACCAGTGATACCACAGGAGCCTACGAGCAGTACTTC. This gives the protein CATSDTTGAYEQYF.

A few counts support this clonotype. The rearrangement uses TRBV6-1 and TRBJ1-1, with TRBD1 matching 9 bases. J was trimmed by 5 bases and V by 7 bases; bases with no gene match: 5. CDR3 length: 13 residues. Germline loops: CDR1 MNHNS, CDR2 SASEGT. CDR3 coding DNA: TGTGCCAGCATCCCCGACAGGGGGACTGAAGCTTTCTTT. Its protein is CASIPDRGTEAFF.